Sequencing of this TCR beta chain was carried out in a study of shared clonotypes between healthy human individuals. The donors were adults (healthy and HIV-negative) with no recent acute infections or vaccinations. Clones were sequenced by immunoSEQ multiplex PCR, and TCRdb holds only the in-frame ones, with some missing. The table has about 2.3 million clones, about 90% seen once. Material for sequencing was naive CD4+ T cells from PBMCs. Subset defined: CD45RA+ positively selected. This clonotype was obtained from a man aged 18 to 29 in good health. Some clones in this sample may be carry-over from other donors' samples.

CDR3 nucleotide sequence: TGTGCCATCAGTGAGTCGCCTCGGGACGAGCAGTACTTC. Its protein product is CAISESPRDEQYF. The chain links TRBV10-3 to TRBJ2-7, with unresolved D. The V gene's germline CDR1 is ENHRY and CDR2 SYGVKD. CDR3 size: 13 residues. Trimming stripped 0 bases from V and 5 bases from J, with 8 bases between.